This T cell receptor (beta chain) was sequenced for a study of T cell responses to AZD1222 COVID-19 vaccine (dated by TCRdb to about 2021). Context from the whole study: AZD1222 recipients whose second dose came at about 4 weeks and those whose second dose came at about 12 weeks were combined into one group, since spike-specific TCR depth and breadth did not differ between the two schedules. A total of under 250 trial participants underwent TCR sequencing, of whom approximately 200 had received two doses of AZD1222 and around 26 had received two doses of the MenACWY control vaccine. Enrollment into the trials was organized by age into subgroups of 18-55, 56-69 and 70-plus years, and those subgroups contained approximately 160, 26 and 62 TCR-sequenced participants, respectively. What the authors observed across the whole study: Nearly half of unique spike-specific TCRs reportedly recognized epitopes outside regions mutated in the B.1.351 and B.1.1.7 variants. Most participants were white British and females outnumbered males, and the authors suggested that clonal diversity may have been underestimated. A significant rise in spike-specific TCR breadth and depth was observed after two AZD1222 doses relative to day 0 and relative to MenACWY recipients. In the small 56-69-year group, the increase in depth fell short of significance, most likely because of low power. No day 14 peak-response samples were available, so repertoires were characterized only after the peak T cell response. Conclusions about previously exposed vaccinees were limited because only a handful of AZD1222 recipients were SARS-CoV-2 seropositive at baseline. CD4 TCRs associated with the vaccine covered the entire spike protein, and the dominant responses were in regions 160-218 and 743-854.

Of note for this clone: Its antigen has not been determined. Base-call qualities are not available, and no considerably larger clone is one nucleotide away.

The CDR3 regions of human TCRbeta chains were analyzed by immunosequencing. On the authors' methods: TCRs in the repertoires were matched against a reference library of SARS-CoV-2-specific TCRs that had been generated with the MIRA antigen-specificity platform. Breadth was defined as the fraction of unique TCRs that were SARS-CoV-2-associated. Depth was defined as the fraction of total T cells that were SARS-CoV-2-associated. Each spike-specific TCR was assigned to its reactive spike region and to a CD4 or CD8 class using the MIRA data. Log10-transformed breadth and depth values were compared by one-way ANOVA with Sidak's multiple comparisons tests. This immuneACCESS table, as held by TCRdb, lists in-frame sequences with V and J called but not all clones. Of the missing ones, under half trace to an unresolved V gene in checked studies; the others have no known cause. V, J and clone size are those of that table, while D and trimming were read from the DNA. The table for this sample lists over 95,000 clones; roughly 89% of them were counted only once. The ten largest make up approximately 12% of the sample.

This specimen's time point label, per the study, means: baseline before first vaccination. Vaccinee samples were obtained from the UK trials COV001 and COV002, which included a single-blind randomized controlled phase 2/3 trial of AZD1222 (ChAdOx1 nCoV-19) in healthy adults. For TCRbeta chain sequencing, PBMC samples from trial participants were taken at day 0 and at day 28 after the second dose. The source material was peripheral blood, sampled on day 0 of AZD1222 vaccination. The clonotype originates from an adult in good health.

The nucleotide sequence reads as follows: TGTGCCAGCAGCCCTCGGGGGGGGAGGACAGATACGCAGTATTTT. This encodes CASSPRGGRTDTQYF. The rearranged segments are TRBV7-3 and TRBJ2-3; 8 central bases correspond to TRBD2. The CDR3 runs 15 residues from the cysteine to the phenylalanine. Kept here is only the CDR3 DNA, which spans 45 bases and is read in frame from base 1. The germline V gene supplies CDR1 SGHTA and CDR2 FQGTGA. At the junction V is shortened by 5 bases and J by 3 bases; bases outside the gene matches: 7.